The 28 T cell receptor beta chains listed next were all sequenced from one sample in a study of identical twins. TCRdb analysed the 5' RACE reads with MiXCR anew, one entry per CDR3 protein. The data show 200,000 or so distinct CDR3 sequences, approximately 16% seen once. This sample also appeared in a second study, on T cells expressing NK-cell markers.

Sequences were obtained from CD8+ T cells sorted from blood. These receptors were taken from a woman between 18 and 29 years old in good health.

The chain employs TRBV13 and TRBJ1-5; the D gene is possibly TRBD1 (5 bases). The CDR3 consists of 14 residues. Deletions cut 4 bases from V and 8 bases from J, with 15 bases between. Germline lookup yields CDR1 PRHDT and CDR2 FYEKMQ (reference sequence). The DNA of the CDR3 is TGTGCCAGCAGCTACAGGACGGACTCGAAGCCCCAGCATTTT. It encodes CASSYRTDSKPQHF. The complete variable domain, with remaining parts taken from reference TRBV13 and TRBJ1-5, reads AAGVIQSPRHLIKEKRETATLKCYPIPRHDTVYWYQQGPGQDPQFLISFYEKMQSDKGSIPDRFSAQQFSDYHSELNMSSLELGDSALYFCASSYRTDSKPQHFGDGTRLSIL.

This clonotype was counted between two and nine times. The chain is built from TRBV12-3 or TRBV12-4 and TRBJ2-1; 8 bases agree with TRBD2. The CDR3 covers 15 residues. The J segment lost 3 bases and the V segment lost 5 bases, leaving 6 bases of the junction unmatched. The CDR3 nucleotides read TGTGCCAGCAGTCCTACTAGCGGAGACTACAATGAGCAGTTCTTC. Its protein is CASSPTSGDYNEQFF.

This clonotype turned up a few times. The rearrangement links TRBV6-1 to TRBJ2-7, with D tentatively TRBD1 (6 bases). The length of the CDR3 is 15 residues. The germline CDR1 and CDR2 sequences are MNHNS and SASEGT. The V end lost 7 bases, the J end lost 0 bases, and 16 bases lay between the germline ends. This chain's CDR3 is CASTKGRGSSYEQYF. The CDR3 DNA reads TGTGCCAGCACCAAGGGTAGGGGGTCCTCCTACGAGCAGTACTTC.

J is TRBJ1-6 and V is TRBV7-9; D call uncertain. Trimming shortened V by 8 bases and J by 0 bases, and 14 bases separated the two germline ends. Germline V lookup: CDR1 SEHNR, CDR2 FQNEAQ (reference sequence). The length of the CDR3 is 16 residues. The CDR3, as DNA: TGTGCCAGCGGATCGCTTAAGGGCTCCTATAATTCACCCCTCCACTTT. Amino acids: CASGSLKGSYNSPLHF.

The chain has TRBV15 and TRBJ2-3; TRBD2 matches 11 bases. CDR3 length: 18 amino acids. J lost 6 bases, V lost 0 bases, and 11 bases had no gene match. CDR1 and CDR2 from the germline V gene are LNHNV and YYDKDF (reference sequence). The CDR3 region is CATSRDRPTSGGPDTQYF. The CDR3, as DNA: TGTGCCACCAGCAGAGATCGGCCCACTAGCGGGGGTCCGGATACGCAGTATTTT.

This clonotype was found a few times. The gene calls are TRBV29-1 and TRBJ1-1, with D tentatively TRBD1 (5 bases). V dropped 5 bases and J dropped 1 base, with 17 bases sitting between them. Germline lookup yields CDR1 SQVTM and CDR2 ANQGSEA. The CDR3 is 15 residues long. The CDR3 DNA reads TGCAGCGTTCCCCACAACTTAGACAGGAACACTGAAGCTTTCTTT. It is translated as CSVPHNLDRNTEAFF.

This clonotype was detected only a few times. This chain links TRBV11-2 with TRBJ1-2; possible D gene TRBD1, 5 bases. The length of the CDR3 is 11 residues. V was trimmed by 5 bases and J by 8 bases, leaving 9 bases between them. Per the germline V gene, CDR1 is SGHAT and CDR2 is FQNNGV. The CDR3, as DNA: TGTGCCAGCAGCCACGGGGGGGGCTACACCTTC. It specifies CASSHGGGYTF.

This clonotype was observed a few times. The chain couples TRBV27 to TRBJ2-7, with D possibly being TRBD2 (6 bases). The CDR3 runs 14 residues. Germline CDR1 and CDR2: MNHEY and SMNVEV (reference sequence). With 3 bases removed from V and 7 bases from J, the gap between germline ends came to 16 bases. The CDR3 sequence: CASSLGGFDREQYF. In DNA form, the CDR3 reads TGTGCCAGCAGTTTGGGGGGATTCGATAGGGAGCAGTACTTC.

This clonotype was seen only a few times. The junction shows a germline mismatch at one end, possibly a read error. This chain links TRBV6-1 with TRBJ1-4; D not certain. This CDR3 contains 11 residues. CDR1 and CDR2 from the germline V gene are MNHNS and SASEGT. The CDR3 bases are TGTGCCAGCAGTGATCCGGGTGTTGTTGTTTTT. As protein: CASSDPGVVVF.

V gene TRBV7-3 combines with J gene TRBJ1-2; D perhaps matches TRBD1 (6 bases). Trimming cost V 5 bases and J 6 bases, with 16 bases left between them. Germline assignment: CDR1 SGHTA and CDR2 FQGTGA. The CDR3 contains 14 residues. The CDR3 region is CASSPAGARDGYTF. CDR3 DNA: TGTGCCAGCAGCCCAGCGGGGGCCAGAGATGGCTACACCTTC.

In its sample, this clonotype was seen a few times. The chain recombines TRBV20-1 with TRBJ2-3; D gene unclear. CDR3 length: 14 amino acids. Between the trimmed V and J ends, which lost 2 bases and 5 bases, there was a span of 14 bases. The germline V gene has CDR1 DFQATT and CDR2 SNEGSKA (reference sequence). The CDR3 nucleotides read TGCAGTGCTAGACCCCCGGAGCATGTAGATACGCAGTATTTT. Protein product: CSARPPEHVDTQYF.

The chain is built from TRBV4-3 and TRBJ2-1; 8 bases match TRBD2. The CDR3 contains 14 residues. V gave up 1 base and J gave up 8 bases; unmatched junction bases: 4. The germline CDR1 and CDR2 sequences are LGHNA and YSLEER. In nucleotides, the CDR3 is TGCGCCAGCAGCCAAGGGGCGGGAGGCCATGAGCAGTTCTTC. It is translated as CASSQGAGGHEQFF.

The chain employs TRBV25-1 and TRBJ2-7, with D possibly being TRBD2 (5 bases). Between the trimmed V and J ends, which lost 6 bases and 4 bases, there was a span of 19 bases. This CDR3 is built from 15 residues. Germline V lookup: CDR1 MGHDK, CDR2 SYGVNS. CDR3 sequence: CASRQHSVGGYEQYF. Here the CDR3 DNA reads TGTGCCAGCAGACAACACTCGGTTGGAGGTTACGAGCAGTACTTC.

This clonotype was detected a few times. V is TRBV7-9 and J is TRBJ2-1, with D possibly being TRBD2 (6 bases). Germline V lookup: CDR1 SEHNR, CDR2 FQNEAQ (reference sequence). This CDR3 has 16 residues. Trimming pared 2 bases from V and 4 bases from J, leaving 15 bases between. CDR3 coding DNA: TGTGCCAGCAGCTTACCGCCAGCGGGCGATTACAATGAGCAGTTCTTC. Protein: CASSLPPAGDYNEQFF.

The chain uses TRBV12-1 and TRBJ2-2; TRBD2, the table's D call, was not compared with the DNA. TRBV12-1 is designated a pseudogene. The CDR3 is made up of 23 amino acids. CDR3 in DNA: TGTGCCAGCAGCTGCCAATTTCCGAATATCATTATAGCGGGAGGGCCGGGTACCGGGGAGCTGTTTTTT. Residues: CASSCQFPNIIIAGGPGTGELFF.

J is TRBJ2-2 and V is TRBV7-3, with no clear D. Germline CDR1 and CDR2: SGHTA and FQGTGA. Trimming left V 5 bases short and J 1 base short, with 8 bases between. This CDR3 comprises 14 residues. The CDR3 coding sequence is TGTGCCAGCAGCCGCCTGGGGAACACCGGGGAGCTGTTTTTT. Its protein product is CASSRLGNTGELFF.

In its sample, this clonotype was seen a few times. The chain joins TRBV12-3 or TRBV12-4 to TRBJ2-1; 13 bases line up with TRBD2. The trim removed 6 bases at V and 0 bases at J, leaving 2 bases unmatched. This CDR3 has 16 residues. Here the CDR3 DNA reads TGTGCCAGCAGACGACTAGCGGGAGGCTCCTACAATGAGCAGTTCTTC. It codes for CASRRLAGGSYNEQFF.

The sample holds many counts of this clonotype. The chain is built from TRBV7-7 and TRBJ2-3, with TRBD1 as a possible D gene (6 bases). From germline, CDR1 is SSHAT and CDR2 FNYEAQ (reference sequence). The CDR3 contains 15 residues. The germline V and J ends were trimmed by 5 bases and 0 bases, with 12 bases remaining between them. The CDR3 DNA follows: TGTGCCAGCAGCAACAGGGATACTAGCACAGATACGCAGTATTTT. As protein: CASSNRDTSTDTQYF. Drawing the rest from reference TRBV7-7 and TRBJ2-3, the complete variable domain is GAGVSQSPRYKVTKRGQDVTLRCDPISSHATLYWYQQALGQGPEFLTYFNYEAQPDKSGLPSDRFSAERPEGSISTLTIQRTEQRDSAMYRCASSNRDTSTDTQYFGPGTRLTVL.

This clonotype was seen only a few times. This rearrangement joins TRBV7-3 to TRBJ2-3; TRBD1 is a possible D gene (7 bases). Trimming took off 6 bases at V and 7 bases at J, with 17 bases between the two ends. CDR3 length: 14 residues. Germline CDR1 is SGHTA and CDR2 is FQGTGA. The CDR3 loop reads CASSPLGGGNTQYF. The CDR3 DNA reads TGTGCCAGCAGTCCCCTAGGGGGCGGGAATACGCAGTATTTT.

This clonotype was seen a few times. This chain joins TRBV9 and TRBJ2-3; 7 positions agree with TRBD1. Germline-derived CDR1 and CDR2 are SGDLS and YYNGEE. The ends lost 5 bases at V and 5 bases at J; junction bases unmatched: 2. The CDR3 runs to 12 residues. CDR3 coding DNA: TGTGCCAGCAGTGGACAGGTAGATACGCAGTATTTT. Translating gives CASSGQVDTQYF.

This clonotype was picked up a small number of times. The chain employs TRBV9 and TRBJ2-7; D ambiguous. The CDR3 spans 13 residues. Per germline, CDR1 SGDLS and CDR2 YYNGEE. V was cut by 3 bases and J by 4 bases, with 11 bases left in between. CDR3 sequence (DNA): TGTGCCAGCAGCGCCTCGGCTGGGTACGAGCAGTACTTC. Translating gives CASSASAGYEQYF.

This chain uses TRBV18 with TRBJ2-6, with D unclear. Germline CDR1 reads KGHSH; CDR2 reads LQKENI. The CDR3 extends over 17 amino acids. Deletions cut 3 bases from V and 4 bases from J, with 16 bases between. Here the CDR3 DNA reads TGTGCCAGCTCACCCCGGCGGCACCCTATCGGGGCCAACGTCCTGACTTTC. Encoded protein: CASSPRRHPIGANVLTF. Looking up the rest from reference TRBV18 and TRBJ2-6 gives the full variable domain: NAGVMQNPRHLVRRRGQEARLRCSPMKGHSHVYWYRQLPEEGLKFMVYLQKENIIDESGMPKERFSAEFPKEGPSILRIQQVVRGDSAAYFCASSPRRHPIGANVLTFGAGSRLTVL.

The rearrangement links TRBV6-2 or TRBV6-3 to TRBJ2-2, with 7 positions matching TRBD1. The CDR3 is 19 residues long. Germline assignment: CDR1 MNHEY and CDR2 SVGEGT. The trim removed 5 bases at V and 5 bases at J, leaving 20 bases unmatched. The CDR3 DNA reads as TGTGCCAGCAGTCCATACGCCGAGTCGACAGGGCGGTGGACCGGGGAGCTGTTTTTT. This codes for CASSPYAESTGRWTGELFF.

This rearrangement joins TRBV21-1 to TRBJ2-7; no check of the table's D call, TRBD1, against the DNA was made. TRBV21-1 is labeled a pseudogene. The CDR3 covers 14 residues. The CDR3 sequence: CASSKLIRVYEQYF. In nucleotides, the CDR3 is TGTGCCAGCAGCAAGCTTATCAGGGTCTACGAGCAGTACTTC.

This clonotype was picked up a small number of times. V gene TRBV15 combines with J gene TRBJ2-3; 10 bases agree with TRBD1. The V segment lost 5 bases and the J segment 4 bases; nucleotides outside the gene matches: 6. Per the germline V gene, CDR1 is LNHNV and CDR2 is YYDKDF (reference sequence). The CDR3 consists of 15 residues. CDR3 bases: TGTGCCACCAGCGTCCGGGACAGGGGCGCAGATACGCAGTATTTT. It encodes CATSVRDRGADTQYF.

On this clonotype: Here the CDR3 omits its conserved ending phenylalanine or tryptophan, so a read error is the likely source. The chain couples TRBV6-1 to TRBJ2-1; possible D gene TRBD1, 6 bases. This CDR3 spans 16 amino acids. Germline V gene data show CDR1 as MNHNS and CDR2 as SASEGT. V was trimmed by 6 bases and J by 0 bases, leaving 15 bases between them. Here the CDR3 DNA reads TGTGCCAGCAGCCCTATACAGGGAAGCTCCTACAATGAGCAGTTCTTA. Protein: CASSPIQGSSYNEQFL.

The V gene is TRBV6-2 or TRBV6-3, the J gene TRBJ2-3, with unresolved D. This CDR3 has 18 amino acids. The V end was cut by 0 bases, the J end by 0 bases, with 16 bases between. The germline CDR1 and CDR2 sequences are MNHEY and SVGEGT. CDR3 nucleotides: TGTGCCAGCAGTTACTCGACCTCCCGTGGGATAAGCACAGATACGCAGTATTTT. This encodes CASSYSTSRGISTDTQYF.

This chain joins TRBV7-9 and TRBJ2-7, with 9 nucleotides matching TRBD2. This CDR3 comprises 16 residues. Germline CDR1 reads SEHNR; CDR2 reads FQNEAQ (reference sequence). Trimming took 3 bases from V and 0 from J; bases not matched to a gene: 6. CDR3 sequence reads: CASSFSSGVSSYEQYF. CDR3 nucleotide sequence: TGTGCCAGCAGCTTTTCTAGCGGGGTGAGCTCCTACGAGCAGTACTTC.